These T cell receptor beta chains were read from a single sample in a study of cytomegalovirus exposure and HLA in healthy donors. The table came from immunoSEQ multiplex PCR; TCRdb's copy has only in-frame clones and leaves some out. The data contain 200,000 to 250,000 clones, almost 80% of them singletons. Specimen: PBMCs. Receptors were obtained from a male donor in good health and CMV-seronegative. CDR3s include the opening cysteine and the closing phenylalanine or tryptophan. The D gene is left open where the match is weak. The size of a clone is reported for some rows only, either as once, few or many, or as a class for expanded clones.

j_call cdr3_length v_call clone_size d_call cdr3_aa cdr3_nt
TRBJ1-3 14 TRBV7-8 . . CASSPVEWGNTIYF TGTGCCAGCAGCCCGGTGGAGTGGGGAAACACCATATATTTT
TRBJ1-1 13 TRBV25-1 . . CASSESGYTEAFF TGTGCCAGCAGTGAGTCAGGGTACACTGAAGCTTTCTTT
TRBJ1-2 15 TRBV21-1 . . CASSKSSGFDYGYTF TGTGCCAGCAGCAAAAGTAGCGGGTTCGACTATGGCTACACCTTC
TRBJ2-1 17 TRBV7-8 . TRBD2 CASILVAGGSSYNEQFF TGTGCCAGCATCCTCGTGGCGGGAGGCAGCTCCTACAATGAGCAGTTCTTC
TRBJ2-1 15 TRBV15 once . CATSKGYFPGNEQFF TGTGCCACCAGTAAGGGGTATTTCCCGGGCAATGAGCAGTTCTTC
TRBJ2-5 14 TRBV7-2 . . CASSLLRADRTQYF TGTGCCAGCAGTCTTCTCAGGGCTGATCGGACCCAGTACTTC
TRBJ2-5 17 TRBV27 . TRBD1 CASSLLRRTGEEETQYF TGTGCCAGCAGTTTACTCCGTCGGACAGGGGAGGAGGAGACCCAGTACTTC
TRBJ1-3 14 TRBV9 once TRBD1 CASSVEQGANTIYF TGTGCCAGCAGCGTAGAACAGGGGGCAAACACCATATATTTT
TRBJ1-3 15 TRBV13 . TRBD1 CASSLGGTGGNTIYF TGTGCCAGCAGCTTAGGCGGGACAGGGGGAAACACCATATATTTT
TRBJ2-3 15 TRBV18 . TRBD1 CASSQQGASTDTQYF TGTGCCAGCTCCCAACAGGGGGCCAGCACAGATACGCAGTATTTT
TRBJ2-1 18 TRBV12-5 . . CASGLVLGGAVGSGEQFF TGTGCTAGTGGTTTGGTATTGGGCGGGGCCGTTGGCTCGGGTGAGCAGTTCTTC
TRBJ1-4 15 TRBV28 few . CASSFGGGIGEKLFF TGTGCCAGCAGTTTTGGTGGCGGGATTGGTGAAAAACTGTTTTTT
TRBJ1-5 17 TRBV5-4 . TRBD1 CASSSRGQGASNQPQHF TGTGCCAGCAGCTCAAGGGGACAGGGGGCTAGCAATCAGCCCCAGCATTTT
TRBJ1-1 15 TRBV5-5 few . CASSLTYRDNSEAFF TGTGCCAGCAGCCTTACCTACAGGGATAATAGTGAAGCTTTCTTT
TRBJ1-2 14 TRBV21-1 few . CASSKEAGSYGYTF TGTGCCAGCAGCAAAGAGGCAGGAAGCTATGGCTACACCTTC
TRBJ2-7 13 TRBV29-1 . TRBD2 CSVARLAGYEQYF TGCAGCGTTGCGAGACTAGCGGGATACGAGCAGTACTTC